The sequence of this T cell receptor beta chain was determined in a study of tumor-infiltrating lymphocytes in primary liver carcinoma. Study-level information: Productive TCRbeta read yields ran from roughly 3.65 to 7.13 million per sample and were similar between tissues. Whole-study results and caveats: The 250 largest clones made up significantly more of tumor than blood repertoires (p = 0.039).

Researchers generated TCR beta cDNA from around 0.55 ug of total RNA, relying on a constant-region primer. What produced the TCR beta libraries was three nested multiplex PCR rounds using slightly modified ARM-PCR. Use of TRBV1-TRBV30 forward primers with a C-beta reverse primer characterized the first two PCR rounds, which lasted roughly 9 cycles each. TCRdb itself ran the multiplex PCR reads through MiXCR, one entry per CDR3 protein. The sample yields fewer than 350,000 distinct CDR3 sequences, 50% to 70% seen once. For blood RNA, unsorted whole blood served as the source, and germline DNA was extracted too. Patients were chronically HBV-infected and treatment-naive. Surgery was preceded by the collection of 3.5 to 4.5 milliliters of peripheral blood. Comment on this clonotype: Its antigen is currently unknown. The junction differs from germline at one of its ends, possibly a read error.

The CDR3 is 15 residues long. Germline V gene data show CDR1 as SGHNT and CDR2 as YYREEE (reference sequence). This sequence was found in a man in his forties with primary liver carcinoma and hepatitis B virus infection. This rearrangement joins TRBV5-4 to TRBJ2-5; D uncertain. The sample taken for sequencing was peripheral blood. CDR3 protein: CASSPAASPQENQYF. Written as DNA, the CDR3 is TGTGCCAGCAGCCCCGCGGCGTCTCCCCAAGAGAACCAGTACTTC. The full variable domain, its missing parts supplied by reference TRBV5-4 and TRBJ2-5, is ETGVTQSPTHLIKTRGQQVTLRCSSQSGHNTVSWYQQALGQGPQFIFQYYREEENGRGNFPPRFSGLQFPNYSSELNVNALELDDSALYLCASSPAASPQENQYFGPGTRLLVL.